This passage covers 24 T cell receptor beta chains from one sample sequenced in a study of cytomegalovirus exposure and HLA in healthy donors. PCR primers comprised 60 Vbeta and 13 Jbeta primers. Clones were sequenced by immunoSEQ multiplex PCR, and TCRdb holds only the in-frame ones, with some missing. Of 150,000 to 200,000 clones in the sample, roughly 80% were seen once. Sequenced sample: PBMCs. These TCRs come from a woman between 40 and 55 years old in good health and CMV-seropositive.

This clone was seen just once. V usage is TRBV23-1 and J usage is TRBJ1-5, with 8 bases matching TRBD1. TRBV23-1 is treated as an ORF (open reading frame) with a function not yet certain. CDR3 length: 17 amino acids. Losses at the gene ends were 5 bases for V and 6 bases for J; bases not matched to a gene: 15. This CDR3 is CASSGIRTGRFCQPQHF. In DNA form, the CDR3 reads TGCGCCAGCAGTGGGATCCGGACAGGGAGGTTTTGTCAGCCCCAGCATTTT.

The chain combines TRBV2 with TRBJ2-7, with 8 bases matching TRBD2. Germline V lookup: CDR1 SNHLY, CDR2 FYNNEI. This CDR3 region has 14 residues. V lost 6 bases to trimming and J lost 4 bases; unmatched junction nucleotides: 8. CDR3 nucleotides: TGTGCCAGCAGGTCGGGGGGGGCTCTTTACGAGCAGTACTTC. Translation gives CASRSGGALYEQYF. The entire variable domain, with the rest obtained from reference TRBV2 and TRBJ2-7, is as follows: EPEVTQTPSHQVTQMGQEVILRCVPISNHLYFYWYRQILGQKVEFLVSFYNNEISEKSEIFDDQFSVERPDGSNFTLKIRSTKLEDSAMYFCASRSGGALYEQYFGPGTRLTVT.

V gene TRBV4-2 combines with J gene TRBJ2-7; TRBD2 matches at 12 bases. J was trimmed by 8 bases and V by 3 bases; bases with no gene match: 11. Germline V gene data show CDR1 as LGHNA and CDR2 as YNFKEQ. This CDR3 comprises 16 residues. The CDR3 spells CASSQADGLAGRQQYF. Here the CDR3 DNA reads TGTGCCAGCAGCCAGGCCGACGGACTAGCGGGACGTCAGCAGTACTTC.

The rearrangement links TRBV7-2 to TRBJ2-1; D gene ambiguous. V shed 5 bases and J shed 4 bases, with 6 bases lying between them. Per the germline V gene, CDR1 is SGHTA and CDR2 is FQGNSA. The CDR3 totals 12 residues. The CDR3 region has the DNA TGTGCCAGCAGCCCCCTATACAATGAGCAGTTCTTC. This sequence encodes CASSPLYNEQFF.

This chain connects TRBV6-1 to TRBJ2-7; 10 bases match TRBD1. Germline values: CDR1 MNHNS, CDR2 SASEGT. The J segment lost 9 bases and the V segment lost 6 bases, leaving 14 bases of the junction unmatched. The CDR3 sequence is 15 residues long. The CDR3 DNA reads as TGTGCCAGCAGGTCTCCGGGACAGGGGAGGGTTGGGCAGTACTTC. Protein: CASRSPGQGRVGQYF.

The chain joins TRBV18 to TRBJ2-7; 7 bases agree with TRBD1. CDR1 KGHSH and CDR2 LQKENI come from the germline V gene. Trimming cost V 4 bases and J 4 bases; bases outside gene matches: 4. The CDR3 spans 13 residues. CDR3 DNA: TGTGCCAGCTCACAGGGACAGCCTTACGAGCAGTACTTC. It yields the protein CASSQGQPYEQYF.

The CDR3 DNA follows: TGTGCCAGCACCCCTGAGGGTCTAGGCGTGAACGAGCAGTACTTC. It encodes CASTPEGLGVNEQYF. The V call is TRBV11-2, the J call TRBJ2-7, with D tentatively TRBD2 (5 bases). Trimming stripped 7 bases from V and 5 bases from J, with 21 bases between. CDR3 length equals 15 residues. Germline V gives CDR1 SGHAT, CDR2 FQNNGV.

The chain combines TRBV2 with TRBJ2-7; tentatively, D is TRBD1 (6 bases). The CDR3 is 15 amino acids. V lost 8 bases and J 1 base, leaving 18 bases between the germline ends. The germline V gene encodes CDR1 SNHLY and CDR2 FYNNEI. CDR3 region: CASETTGSRSYEQYF. DNA of the CDR3: TGTGCCAGCGAGACCACAGGGAGTCGGTCCTACGAGCAGTACTTC.

The chain carries TRBV15 and TRBJ2-1; TRBD2 matches 11 bases. CDR3 length: 19 amino acids. The V and J ends lost 0 bases and 5 bases, in that order; junction bases with no gene match: 12. Germline assignment: CDR1 LNHNV and CDR2 YYDKDF (reference sequence). The CDR3 nucleotides are TGTGCCACCAGCAGAGACTTCCCCACTAGCGGGAGACAACACAATGAGCAGTTCTTC. Encoded protein: CATSRDFPTSGRQHNEQFF.

This rearrangement joins TRBV9 to TRBJ1-3; weak D call: TRBD1 (6 bases). The V end was cut by 3 bases, the J end by 1 base, with 8 bases between. The CDR3 is 14 amino acids. Germline V CDR1 and CDR2: SGDLS, YYNGEE. CDR3 bases: TGTGCCAGCAGCGGGACAGCTTCTGGAAACACCATATATTTT. Translated, it gives CASSGTASGNTIYF.

The V gene is TRBV9, the J gene TRBJ2-3; perhaps TRBD2 as D (5 bases). The CDR3 extends over 15 amino acids. The germline gives CDR1 SGDLS, CDR2 YYNGEE. V shed 2 bases and J shed 0 bases, with 10 bases lying between them. The CDR3 DNA follows: TGTGCCAGCAGCGTTAGGGTAGCGAGCACAGATACGCAGTATTTT. As protein: CASSVRVASTDTQYF.

This clone showed up just once. The chain couples TRBV5-1 to TRBJ2-3; 7 nucleotides agree with TRBD2. Germline V gene sequence: CDR1 SGHRS, CDR2 YFSETQ. J was trimmed by 0 bases and V by 4 bases; bases with no gene match: 11. The CDR3 consists of 17 residues. CDR3 nucleotide sequence: TGCGCCAGCAGCCCGGGGTTAGGTAGCGGGAGCACAGATACGCAGTATTTT. This encodes CASSPGLGSGSTDTQYF.

CDR3 residues: CASSLGQGDTEAFF. The CDR3 bases are TGTGCCAGCAGCTTAGGACAGGGGGACACTGAAGCTTTCTTT. The chain combines TRBV11-1 with TRBJ1-1; TRBD1 matches at 9 bases. There are 14 residues in the CDR3. J was trimmed by 3 bases and V by 1 base; bases with no gene match: 0. Germline V CDR1 and CDR2: SGHAT, FQDESV (reference sequence).

The genes are TRBV2 and TRBJ2-7; the match to TRBD2 covers 14 bases. Germline V gene data show CDR1 as SNHLY and CDR2 as FYNNEI. With 7 bases clipped from V and 0 bases from J, the junction kept 8 bases outside the gene matches. The CDR3 consists of 17 residues. CDR3 sequence (DNA): TGTGCCAGCATCGGGACTAGCGGGAGCACCATCTCCTACGAGCAGTACTTC. This gives the protein CASIGTSGSTISYEQYF.

The table lists this clone with a count of one. The rearrangement uses TRBV7-3 and TRBJ2-1, with 11 nucleotides matching TRBD2. The trim removed 5 bases at V and 10 bases at J, leaving 10 bases unmatched. Germline V gene data show CDR1 as SGHTA and CDR2 as FQGTGA. The CDR3 contains 15 residues. This CDR3 is CASSPNSGRAEEQFF. The CDR3 DNA is TGTGCCAGCAGCCCCAATAGCGGGAGGGCAGAAGAGCAGTTCTTC.

The sample holds a few counts of this clone. V and J are TRBV7-6 and TRBJ1-1, with 8 bases matching TRBD1. Per the germline V gene, CDR1 is SGHVS and CDR2 is FNYEAQ. The CDR3 is made up of 15 amino acids. V dropped 1 base and J dropped 8; count of bases not matched to a gene: 9. The CDR3 DNA is TGTGCCAGCAGCTTAGAAACTCTTTCAGGGGGCGAAGCTTTCTTT. Protein sequence: CASSLETLSGGEAFF.

The genes are TRBV25-1 and TRBJ2-2; no reliable D call. The germline V gene has CDR1 MGHDK and CDR2 SYGVNS. This CDR3 contains 13 residues. The V gene lost 3 bases and the J gene lost 7 bases, with 9 bases spanning the gap. The CDR3 region is CASSEPYLGELFF. The CDR3 bases are TGTGCCAGCAGTGAGCCCTACCTCGGGGAGCTGTTTTTT.

This clone was found a few times. The chain links TRBV5-4 to TRBJ2-5, with 8 bases matching TRBD2. Germline V CDR1 and CDR2: SGHNT, YYREEE (reference sequence). V lost 6 bases to trimming and J lost 5 bases; unmatched junction nucleotides: 12. This CDR3 comprises 15 residues. For the CDR3, the DNA is TGTGCCAGCACCAGAACGGGGGGGGCGGAGGAGACCCAGTACTTC. Its translation is CASTRTGGAEETQYF.

The chain joins TRBV10-3 to TRBJ1-1, with TRBD1 as a possible D gene (6 bases). The CDR3 covers 14 residues. Per the germline V gene, CDR1 is ENHRY and CDR2 is SYGVKD. V was trimmed by 6 bases and J by 1 base, leaving 12 bases between them. CDR3 DNA: TGTGCCATCAGAATCAGGGGACAGAACACTGAAGCTTTCTTT. It yields the protein CAIRIRGQNTEAFF.

The V call is TRBV11-3, the J call TRBJ2-3; D not certain. This CDR3 contains 13 residues. V lost 5 bases to trimming and J lost 1 base, with 7 bases between them. Germline CDR1 reads SGHNT; CDR2 reads YENEEA. CDR3 in DNA: TGTGCCAGCAGCCACTCCCGCACAGATACGCAGTATTTT. It encodes CASSHSRTDTQYF.

The J gene is TRBJ2-5, the V gene TRBV19; a weak D match, TRBD1 (6 bases). The J call may be incorrect, as the DNA end agrees better with TRBJ2-7. Per the germline V gene, CDR1 is LNHDA and CDR2 is SQIVND (reference sequence). The CDR3 covers 14 residues. DNA for the CDR3: TGTGCCAGTAGTGCCGGGGACATCTCCTACGAGCAGTACTTC. Its translation is CASSAGDISYEQYF.

The J gene is TRBJ2-7, the V gene TRBV2; the match to TRBD1 covers 7 bases. The CDR3 spans 16 residues. Germline CDR1 and CDR2: SNHLY and FYNNEI. V was pared by 2 bases and J by 0 bases, with 7 bases of the junction left unmatched. CDR3 protein: CASSESKDRYSYEQYF. The CDR3, as DNA: TGTGCCAGCAGTGAATCTAAGGACAGGTACTCCTACGAGCAGTACTTC.

The chain has TRBV9 and TRBJ1-2, with TRBD1 matching 8 bases. This CDR3 comprises 17 residues. V dropped 0 bases and J dropped 1; count of bases not matched to a gene: 8. Germline V gene data show CDR1 as SGDLS and CDR2 as YYNGEE. The CDR3: CASSVGSRGRGNYGYTF. CDR3 DNA sequence: TGTGCCAGCAGCGTAGGAAGCAGGGGGCGAGGTAACTATGGCTACACCTTC.

V is TRBV25-1 and J is TRBJ2-2; D may be TRBD1 (6 bases). Germline V gene lookup returns CDR1 MGHDK and CDR2 SYGVNS. The CDR3 totals 15 residues. V dropped 2 bases and J dropped 3 bases, with 10 bases sitting between them. This chain's CDR3 is CASSEGGAYTGELFF. CDR3 DNA: TGTGCCAGCAGTGAAGGGGGCGCGTACACCGGGGAGCTGTTTTTT.